Listed below are T cell receptor beta chains from one sample, sequenced in a study of cytomegalovirus exposure and HLA in healthy donors. Using immunoSEQ multiplex PCR, the repertoire was profiled, and TCRdb retains in-frame clones only, with some absent. The sample comprises about 140,000 clones, around 77% of which are singletons, and more than 0.85% rests with the top ten. The sequencing input was PBMCs. These receptors originate from a man younger than 35 in good health and CMV-seronegative. Both conserved end residues are part of each CDR3. The order of the fields is V gene, clone size, J gene, D gene, CDR3 DNA, CDR3 protein. A D gene is named only where the DNA matches it firmly. Part of the rows lack a size; the others show once, few, many or a class for expanded clones.

v_gene: TRBV5-8
abundance: few
j_gene: TRBJ1-1
d_gene: NA
CDR3nt: TGTGCCAGCAGCTTCGATGAGCCCAAGAACACTGAAGCTTTCTTT
CDR3aa: CASSFDEPKNTEAFF

v_gene: TRBV6-4
abundance: NA
j_gene: TRBJ2-1
d_gene: NA
CDR3nt: TGTGCCAGCAGTTTCCAGGACAGCTCCTACAATGAGCAGTTCTTC
CDR3aa: CASSFQDSSYNEQFF

v_gene: TRBV2
abundance: NA
j_gene: TRBJ2-3
d_gene: NA
CDR3nt: TGTGCCAGCAGTCTCAGGGATGATACGCAGTATTTT
CDR3aa: CASSLRDDTQYF

v_gene: TRBV9
abundance: NA
j_gene: TRBJ2-7
d_gene: TRBD1
CDR3nt: TGTGCCAGCAGCGCTTCCGGGACAGGGGCCTACGAGCAGTACTTC
CDR3aa: CASSASGTGAYEQYF

v_gene: TRBV29-1
abundance: NA
j_gene: TRBJ2-5
d_gene: NA
CDR3nt: TGCAGCGCTAGCACGACTCAAGAGACCCAGTACTTC
CDR3aa: CSASTTQETQYF

v_gene: TRBV5-1
abundance: NA
j_gene: TRBJ2-2
d_gene: TRBD1
CDR3nt: TGCGCCAGCAGCGGGACAGGGAACACCGGGGAGCTGTTTTTT
CDR3aa: CASSGTGNTGELFF

v_gene: TRBV6-5
abundance: NA
j_gene: TRBJ1-5
d_gene: TRBD1
CDR3nt: TGTGCCAGCAGACCAGGACAGGGGAGATGGCAGCCCCAGCATTTT
CDR3aa: CASRPGQGRWQPQHF

v_gene: TRBV4-3
abundance: NA
j_gene: TRBJ1-1
d_gene: NA
CDR3nt: TGCGCCAGCAGGGGAGGGAACACTGAAGCTTTCTTT
CDR3aa: CASRGGNTEAFF

v_gene: TRBV29-1
abundance: NA
j_gene: TRBJ2-7
d_gene: NA
CDR3nt: TGCAGCGTTGATTCGGAGGTCGGCGATCCCTACGAGCAGTACTTC
CDR3aa: CSVDSEVGDPYEQYF

v_gene: TRBV6-1
abundance: few
j_gene: TRBJ1-4
d_gene: NA
CDR3nt: TGTGCCAGCAGTGAAGCAGGAGCGGTAGAAAAACTGTTTTTT
CDR3aa: CASSEAGAVEKLFF

v_gene: TRBV6-4
abundance: NA
j_gene: TRBJ1-1
d_gene: TRBD1
CDR3nt: TGTGCCAGCAGTGAATACCCAGGACAGGGGCCGGCTTTCTTT
CDR3aa: CASSEYPGQGPAFF

v_gene: TRBV15
abundance: NA
j_gene: TRBJ1-5
d_gene: NA
CDR3nt: TGTGCCACCAGCAGAGATGGAGACCTACCGGGAAATCAGCCCCAGCATTTT
CDR3aa: CATSRDGDLPGNQPQHF

v_gene: TRBV5-1
abundance: NA
j_gene: TRBJ1-4
d_gene: TRBD1
CDR3nt: TGCGCCAGCAGCGTAGAACCCGGGACAGGGAAAAAACTGTTTTTT
CDR3aa: CASSVEPGTGKKLFF

v_gene: TRBV7-9
abundance: NA
j_gene: TRBJ2-5
d_gene: NA
CDR3nt: TGTGCCAGCAGCTTAGCGGGGGGAGAGACCCAGTACTTC
CDR3aa: CASSLAGGETQYF

v_gene: TRBV11-2
abundance: NA
j_gene: TRBJ1-3
d_gene: NA
CDR3nt: TGTGCCAGCAGCAATTACAGGGTCTCTCTCCCTGGAAACACCATATATTTT
CDR3aa: CASSNYRVSLPGNTIYF

v_gene: TRBV15
abundance: NA
j_gene: TRBJ1-2
d_gene: TRBD1
CDR3nt: TGTGCCACCAGCCGGACAGGGTGGCTAAATGGCTACACCTTC
CDR3aa: CATSRTGWLNGYTF

v_gene: TRBV2
abundance: NA
j_gene: TRBJ2-7
d_gene: NA
CDR3nt: TGTGCCAGCAGATTCTGGGGAGGAGACGAGCAGTACTTC
CDR3aa: CASRFWGGDEQYF

v_gene: TRBV6-5
abundance: NA
j_gene: TRBJ2-2
d_gene: NA
CDR3nt: TGTGCCAGCAGCCTACTTACGACCGGGGAGCTGTTTTTT
CDR3aa: CASSLLTTGELFF

v_gene: TRBV4-1
abundance: NA
j_gene: TRBJ1-1
d_gene: TRBD1
CDR3nt: TGCGCCAGCAGCCTAGGTGTAGGGGGCGGGAACACTGAAGCTTTCTTT
CDR3aa: CASSLGVGGGNTEAFF

v_gene: TRBV7-8
abundance: NA
j_gene: TRBJ2-7
d_gene: TRBD1
CDR3nt: TGTGCCAGCAGCCTTCGGACAGGGGACTACGAGCAGTACTTC
CDR3aa: CASSLRTGDYEQYF

v_gene: TRBV6-6
abundance: NA
j_gene: TRBJ1-2
d_gene: NA
CDR3nt: TGTGCCAGCAGCCCTCTGAGGGGCTACACCTTC
CDR3aa: CASSPLRGYTF

v_gene: TRBV2
abundance: NA
j_gene: TRBJ2-1
d_gene: TRBD1
CDR3nt: TGTGCCAGCAAACCCGGGACAGTGACCTACAATGAGCAGTTCTTC
CDR3aa: CASKPGTVTYNEQFF

v_gene: TRBV4-2
abundance: NA
j_gene: TRBJ2-1
d_gene: TRBD2
CDR3nt: TGTGCCAGCAGCCTAGCACCCGGGGGGTCCTACAATGAGCAGTTCTTC
CDR3aa: CASSLAPGGSYNEQFF

v_gene: TRBV7-2
abundance: NA
j_gene: TRBJ2-5
d_gene: NA
CDR3nt: TGTGCCAGCAGCTTATTCCCCTCTGCGACAGGATTAGGAGAGACCCAGTACTTC
CDR3aa: CASSLFPSATGLGETQYF

v_gene: TRBV5-1
abundance: NA
j_gene: TRBJ2-1
d_gene: TRBD2
CDR3nt: TGCGCCAGCAGCTTGACGGCTAGCGGGTACAATGAGCAGTTCTTC
CDR3aa: CASSLTASGYNEQFF

v_gene: TRBV5-1
abundance: once
j_gene: TRBJ1-4
d_gene: NA
CDR3nt: TGCGCCAGCAGCTTGGATCCGGGTAATGGGGAAAAACTGTTTTTT
CDR3aa: CASSLDPGNGEKLFF

v_gene: TRBV7-2
abundance: NA
j_gene: TRBJ1-2
d_gene: NA
CDR3nt: TGTGCCAGCAGCTTAGGGAGGGGTCTCGGCTATGGCTACACCTTC
CDR3aa: CASSLGRGLGYGYTF

v_gene: TRBV5-4
abundance: few
j_gene: TRBJ1-1
d_gene: NA
CDR3nt: TGTGCCAGCAGCTTGGGGCGGGGAGCAATGAACACTGAAGCTTTCTTT
CDR3aa: CASSLGRGAMNTEAFF